The T cell receptor (beta chain) under discussion was sequenced for a study of T-cell memory formation after mild COVID-19. About this clonotype: Its antigen is not known.

Study-wide findings and caveats: Among clones contracting day 15 to 85, CD4/CD8 was balanced, whereas later expanders leaned CD4+. Researchers found some responding clones in pre-infection memory, a sign that cross-reactive memory joined.

After 5'RACE with constant-segment primers, TCR alpha and TCR beta cDNA libraries carrying sample barcodes and UMIs were obtained. From the 5' RACE reads, TCRdb called clonotypes with MiXCR, one entry per CDR3 protein. The repertoire holds roughly 300,000 distinct CDR3 sequences, with around 8% as singletons. CDR3 length equals 14 residues. The germline V gene encodes CDR1 KGHSH and CDR2 LQKENI. Trimming removed 3 bases at V and 5 bases at J, with 12 bases between. The chain joins TRBV18 to TRBJ2-3; D possibly matches TRBD1 or TRBD2 (5 bases each). Sequencing was performed on PBMCs or a T cell subset sorted from them (not recorded which). This TCR was recovered from a man aged 18 to 29 who had mild COVID-19 (a few samples of this study predate the infection). Cell type and time point are not known. CDR3 coding DNA: TGTGCCAGCTCACCGATTGGGGGTGGAGATACGCAGTATTTT. This sequence encodes CASSPIGGGDTQYF.